Listed here are 2 T cell receptor beta chains from one sample, sequenced in a study of cytomegalovirus exposure and HLA in healthy donors. With 60 Vbeta and 13 Jbeta primers, the PCR was carried out. Sequenced by immunoSEQ multiplex PCR; TCRdb stores in-frame clones only, minus some. The sample carries roughly 150,000 clones, around 83% recorded once. The sequencing input was PBMCs. All receptors come from a woman aged 18 to 35 in good health and CMV-seronegative.

The chain employs TRBV19 and TRBJ1-2; 7 bases line up with TRBD1. The CDR3 is 15 residues long. The J segment lost 7 bases and the V segment lost 4 bases, leaving 12 bases of the junction unmatched. Germline CDR1 LNHDA, CDR2 SQIVND (reference sequence). The CDR3 region has the DNA TGTGCCAGTAGTACCACCGACAGGGCCCCTAGTGGCTACACCTTC. Protein product: CASSTTDRAPSGYTF.

This sequence joins TRBV28 and TRBJ1-3; D is perhaps TRBD1 (5 bases). Germline CDR1 MDHEN, CDR2 SYDVKM. Between the trimmed V and J ends, which lost 5 bases and 0 bases, there was a span of 11 bases. CDR3 length: 15 residues. CDR3 sequence (DNA): TGTGCCAGCAGTGGGGGGGGGTTCTCTGGAAACACCATATATTTT. This codes for CASSGGGFSGNTIYF.